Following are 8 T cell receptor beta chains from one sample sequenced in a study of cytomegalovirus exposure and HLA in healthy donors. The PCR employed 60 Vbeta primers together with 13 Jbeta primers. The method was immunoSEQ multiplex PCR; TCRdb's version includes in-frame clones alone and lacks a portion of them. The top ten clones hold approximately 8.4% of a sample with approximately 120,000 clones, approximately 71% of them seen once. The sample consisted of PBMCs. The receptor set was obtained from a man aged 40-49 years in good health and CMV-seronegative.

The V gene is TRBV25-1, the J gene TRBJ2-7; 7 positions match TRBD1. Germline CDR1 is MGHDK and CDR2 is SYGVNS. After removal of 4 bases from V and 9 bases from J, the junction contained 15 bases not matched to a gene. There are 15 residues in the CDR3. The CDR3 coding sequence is TGTGCCAGCAGTGGTCAACAGGGGCCCCGAAGATGGCAGTACTTC. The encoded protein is CASSGQQGPRRWQYF.

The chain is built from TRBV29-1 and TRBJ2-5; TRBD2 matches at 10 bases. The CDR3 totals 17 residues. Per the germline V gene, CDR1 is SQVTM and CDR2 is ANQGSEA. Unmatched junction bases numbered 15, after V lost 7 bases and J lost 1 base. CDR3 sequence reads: CSAVLAGPNILQETQYF. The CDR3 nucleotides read TGCAGCGCCGTACTAGCGGGGCCAAACATACTCCAAGAGACCCAGTACTTC.

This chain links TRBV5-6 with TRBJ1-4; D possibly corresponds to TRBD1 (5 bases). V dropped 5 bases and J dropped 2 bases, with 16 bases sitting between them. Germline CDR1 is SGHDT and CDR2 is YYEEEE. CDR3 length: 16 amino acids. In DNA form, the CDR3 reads TGTGCCAGCAGACGGACAACGGGGGGGACTAATGAAAAACTGTTTTTT. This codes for CASRRTTGGTNEKLFF.

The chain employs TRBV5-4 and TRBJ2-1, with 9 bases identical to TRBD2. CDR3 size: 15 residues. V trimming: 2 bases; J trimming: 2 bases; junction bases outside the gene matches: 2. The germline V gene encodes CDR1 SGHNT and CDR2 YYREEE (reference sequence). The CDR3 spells CASSLGGGAYNEQFF. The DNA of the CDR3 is TGTGCCAGCAGCTTAGGCGGGGGGGCCTACAATGAGCAGTTCTTC.

DNA of the CDR3: TGTGCCAGCAGCCGGACAGGCGTAGGGCAGTTCTTC. It is translated as CASSRTGVGQFF. V usage is TRBV11-2 and J usage is TRBJ2-1, with 7 nucleotides matching TRBD1. Looked up from germline, CDR1 is SGHAT and CDR2 is FQNNGV. V shed 5 bases and J 12 bases; nucleotides not matched to a gene: 7. The CDR3 contains 12 residues. The variable domain in full, completed from reference TRBV11-2 and TRBJ2-1, reads EAGVAQSPRYKIIEKRQSVAFWCNPISGHATLYWYQQILGQGPKLLIQFQNNGVVDDSQLPKDRFSAERLKGVDSTLKIQPAKLEDSAVYLCASSRTGVGQFFGPGTRLTVL.

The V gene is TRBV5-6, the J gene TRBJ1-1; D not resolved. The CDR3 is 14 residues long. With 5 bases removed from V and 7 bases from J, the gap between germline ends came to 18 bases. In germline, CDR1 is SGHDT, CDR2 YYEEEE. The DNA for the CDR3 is TGTGCCAGCAGTGAGGCGGGGTTAAGTGGTGAAGCTTTCTTT. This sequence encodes CASSEAGLSGEAFF.

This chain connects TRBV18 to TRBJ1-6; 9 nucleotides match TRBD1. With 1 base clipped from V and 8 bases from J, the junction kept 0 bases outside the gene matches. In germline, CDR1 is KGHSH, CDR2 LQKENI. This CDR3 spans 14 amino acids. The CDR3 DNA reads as TGTGCCAGCTCACCACGGACAGGGGATTCACCCCTCCACTTT. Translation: CASSPRTGDSPLHF.

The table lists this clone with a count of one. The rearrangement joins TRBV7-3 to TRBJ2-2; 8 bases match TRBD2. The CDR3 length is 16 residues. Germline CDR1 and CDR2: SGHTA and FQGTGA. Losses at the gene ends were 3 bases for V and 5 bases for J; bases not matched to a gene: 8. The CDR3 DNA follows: TGTGCCAGCAGCTTTAATCGGGGGGGCCGTACCGGGGAGCTGTTTTTT. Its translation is CASSFNRGGRTGELFF.